These T cell receptor beta chains were read from a single sample in a study of identical twins. One entry per CDR3 protein, called by TCRdb with MiXCR from the 5' RACE reads. The sample has 200,000 to 300,000 distinct CDR3 sequences, roughly a tenth seen once; the top ten hold approximately 9.1%. Sequenced sample: memory T cells sorted from blood. Every receptor here comes from a man between 50 and 59 years old in good health. CDR3s include the opening cysteine and the closing phenylalanine or tryptophan. A D gene is named only where the DNA matches it firmly. Clone size is given for some rows only: seen once, a few or many times, or a class if the clone is expanded.

size | J | V | D | CDR3 | DNA
few | TRBJ1-1 | TRBV12-3/TRBV12-4 | NA | CASTGTVKTTEAFF | TGTGCCAGCACCGGGACGGTGAAGACGACTGAAGCTTTCTTT
many | TRBJ2-3 | TRBV5-1 | TRBD2 | CASSSGTSGGRDTQYF | TGCGCCAGCAGCTCTGGGACTAGCGGGGGAAGAGATACGCAGTATTTT
many | TRBJ1-6 | TRBV6-2/TRBV6-3 | NA | CASSYVESYNSPLHF | TGTGCCAGCAGTTACGTGGAATCCTATAATTCACCCCTCCACTTT
many | TRBJ2-7 | TRBV7-8 | NA | CASSLATGIQEQYF | TGTGCCAGCAGCTTAGCAACAGGGATCCAGGAGCAGTACTTC
NA | TRBJ2-7 | TRBV4-3 | TRBD2 | CASSQGPSGSYEQYF | TGCGCCAGCAGCCAAGGCCCTAGCGGCTCCTACGAGCAGTACTTC
many | TRBJ2-4 | TRBV7-4 | NA | CASSLARSPLAKNIQYF | TGTGCCAGCAGCTTAGCGCGGTCCCCTCTAGCCAAAAACATTCAGTACTTC
many | TRBJ1-2 | TRBV6-1 | NA | CASSDGVTNYGYTF | TGTGCCAGCAGTGACGGAGTTACTAACTATGGCTACACCTTC
many | TRBJ1-1 | TRBV9 | NA | CASRLEDRGARNTEAFF | TGTGCCAGCAGACTAGAAGACCGGGGAGCGAGAAACACTGAAGCTTTCTTT
few | TRBJ2-1 | TRBV3-1 | TRBD2 | CASSQGLAGGRFSYNEQFF | TGTGCCAGCAGCCAGGGACTAGCGGGGGGGCGATTCTCGTACAATGAGCAGTTCTTC
many | TRBJ1-6 | TRBV4-2 | NA | CASSQEEGGSYNSPLHF | TGTGCCAGCAGCCAAGAAGAAGGTGGATCCTATAATTCACCCCTCCACTTT
NA | TRBJ1-2 | TRBV5-1 | NA | CASSDQTDDYGYTF | TGCGCCAGCAGCGACCAGACAGATGACTATGGCTACACCTTC